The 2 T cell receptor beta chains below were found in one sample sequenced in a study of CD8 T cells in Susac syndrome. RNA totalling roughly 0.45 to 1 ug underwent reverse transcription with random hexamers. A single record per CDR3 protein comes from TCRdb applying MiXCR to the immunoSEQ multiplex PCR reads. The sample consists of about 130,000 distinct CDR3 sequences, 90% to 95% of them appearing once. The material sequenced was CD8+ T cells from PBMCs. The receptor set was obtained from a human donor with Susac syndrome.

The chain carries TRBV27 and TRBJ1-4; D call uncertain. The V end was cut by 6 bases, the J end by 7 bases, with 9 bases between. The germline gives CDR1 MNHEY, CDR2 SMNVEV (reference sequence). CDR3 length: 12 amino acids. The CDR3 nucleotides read TGTGCCAGCAGCCTACTAGGTGAAAAACTGTTTTTT. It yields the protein CASSLLGEKLFF.

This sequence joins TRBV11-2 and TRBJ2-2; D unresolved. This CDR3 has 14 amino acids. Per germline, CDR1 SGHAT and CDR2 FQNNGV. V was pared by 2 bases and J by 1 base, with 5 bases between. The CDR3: CASSLPQNTGELFF. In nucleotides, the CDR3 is TGTGCCAGCAGCTTACCCCAGAACACCGGGGAGCTGTTTTTT. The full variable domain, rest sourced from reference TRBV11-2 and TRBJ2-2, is EAGVAQSPRYKIIEKRQSVAFWCNPISGHATLYWYQQILGQGPKLLIQFQNNGVVDDSQLPKDRFSAERLKGVDSTLKIQPAKLEDSAVYLCASSLPQNTGELFFGEGSRLTVL.